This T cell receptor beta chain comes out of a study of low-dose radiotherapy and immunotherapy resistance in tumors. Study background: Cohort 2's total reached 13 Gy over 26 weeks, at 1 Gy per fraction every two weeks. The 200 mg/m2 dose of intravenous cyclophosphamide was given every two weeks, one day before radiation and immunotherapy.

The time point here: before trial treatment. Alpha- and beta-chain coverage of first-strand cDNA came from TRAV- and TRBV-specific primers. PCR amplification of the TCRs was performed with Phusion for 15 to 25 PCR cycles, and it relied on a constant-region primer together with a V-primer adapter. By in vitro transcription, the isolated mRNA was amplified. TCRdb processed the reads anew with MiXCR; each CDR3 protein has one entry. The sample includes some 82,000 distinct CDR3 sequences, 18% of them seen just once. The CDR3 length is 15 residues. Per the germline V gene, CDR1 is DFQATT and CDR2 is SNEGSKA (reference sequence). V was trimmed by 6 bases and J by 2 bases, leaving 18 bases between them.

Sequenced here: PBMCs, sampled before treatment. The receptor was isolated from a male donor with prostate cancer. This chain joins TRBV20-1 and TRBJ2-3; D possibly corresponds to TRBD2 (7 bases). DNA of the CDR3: TGCAGTGCCACCCGAGGGGGGGCTATCACAGATACGCAGTATTTT. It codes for CSATRGGAITDTQYF.